These 4 T cell receptor beta chains came from one sample sequenced in a study of spatial heterogeneity in lung cancer. The time point denotes: sample taken at primary tumor resection. No cell sorting; template was whole RNA from tumor, lung tissue or PBMC. Using its own MiXCR run on the 5' RACE reads, TCRdb lists one record per CDR3 protein. The data show more than 45,000 distinct CDR3 sequences, roughly 5% seen once. The sample was PBMCs, taken at surgery. Receptors were obtained from a male donor with early-stage non-small cell lung cancer.

This chain links TRBV3-1 with TRBJ2-2, with D possibly being TRBD2 (5 bases). This CDR3 is built from 15 residues. Per germline, CDR1 LGHDT and CDR2 YNNKEL (reference sequence). With 1 base removed from V and 5 bases from J, the gap between germline ends came to 11 bases. CDR3 sequence reads: CASSQVNPGTGELFF. CDR3 nucleotides: TGTGCCAGCAGCCAAGTAAATCCGGGAACCGGGGAGCTGTTTTTT.

This clonotype was detected many times. The chain carries TRBV27 and TRBJ2-7; perhaps TRBD2 as D (6 bases). Trimming took off 4 bases at V and 3 bases at J, with 16 bases between the two ends. The CDR3 runs 15 residues. Germline V gene sequence: CDR1 MNHEY, CDR2 SMNVEV (reference sequence). The CDR3 loop is CASSSYGTALYEQYF. Here the CDR3 DNA reads TGTGCCAGCAGTTCATACGGGACTGCCCTCTACGAGCAGTACTTC.

This clonotype occurred many times. This chain connects TRBV7-2 to TRBJ2-5; the D is unclear. The V end was cut by 4 bases, the J end by 2 bases, with 8 bases between. This CDR3 comprises 13 residues. Germline V gene lookup returns CDR1 SGHTA and CDR2 FQGNSA. CDR3 sequence reads: CASSSPAQETQYF. DNA for the CDR3: TGTGCCAGCAGCTCCCCCGCTCAAGAGACCCAGTACTTC.

This clonotype was seen ten or more times. The rearrangement links TRBV2 to TRBJ2-1; D is uncertain. CDR3 length equals 15 residues. Germline assignment: CDR1 SNHLY and CDR2 FYNNEI. With 2 bases removed from V and 0 bases from J, the gap between germline ends came to 8 bases. This chain's CDR3 is CASSETRSSYNEQFF. The CDR3 DNA reads TGTGCCAGCAGTGAAACAAGGTCCTCCTACAATGAGCAGTTCTTC.